Here is one TCR beta chain with its context. The data were taken from a study of blood T cell dynamics during melanoma immunotherapy. At the level of the study: Patients with metastatic melanoma got pembrolizumab or nivolumab-ipilimumab as first-line care.

The time point: pre-treatment baseline. The V and J ends lost 3 bases and 7 bases respectively, with 12 bases between them. Germline CDR1 and CDR2: MGHRA and YSYEKL. The CDR3 consists of 14 residues. Measured with immunoSEQ multiplex PCR; TCRdb has only the in-frame clones, and not every one. Found here are about 1,300 clones, roughly 90% of them singletons; the top ten hold 1.3% to 1.5%. The V and J genes are TRBV4-1 and TRBJ1-4; the D gene is possibly TRBD1 (5 bases). This receptor was taken from a human donor with melanoma. Sequenced material: effector memory CD8+ T cells from blood, taken from a patient treated with checkpoint blockade. This CDR3 reads CASSQPGQIEKLFF. DNA for the CDR3: TGCGCCAGCAGCCAGCCGGGGCAGATTGAAAAACTGTTTTTT.